A selection of T cell receptor beta chains follows, all from one sample in a study of blood T cells in healthy people across ages. TCRdb passed the 5' RACE reads through MiXCR, listing each CDR3 protein once. The table lists about 780,000 distinct CDR3 sequences, around 45% of them singletons. The specimen was blood. The receptor set was obtained from a man aged 80 or over in good health. Both conserved end residues are part of each CDR3.

V gene: TRBV6-6
J gene: .
CDR3 protein: CASSPAGGFSYEQYF

V gene: TRBV6-6
J gene: TRBJ2-3
CDR3 protein: CASGGLAGGPGTQYF

V gene: TRBV5-6
J gene: TRBJ2-5
CDR3 protein: CASMGLAGMETQYF

V gene: TRBV9
J gene: TRBJ2-5
CDR3 protein: CASSATGGWETQYF

V gene: TRBV7-2
J gene: TRBJ1-1
CDR3 protein: CASSPRRTGAEAFF

V gene: TRBV29-1
J gene: TRBJ1-1
CDR3 protein: CSANRDAEAFF

V gene: TRBV29-1
J gene: .
CDR3 protein: CSVEGGGTGSEQYF

V gene: TRBV20-1
J gene: TRBJ1-1
CDR3 protein: CSAREFVDGGMNTEAFF

V gene: TRBV4-3
J gene: TRBJ2-1
CDR3 protein: CASSSSAGTGSSEQFF

V gene: TRBV27
J gene: TRBJ1-2
CDR3 protein: CASSFAADYGYTF

V gene: TRBV7-3
J gene: .
CDR3 protein: CASSLSAGVFEQYF

V gene: TRBV5-1
J gene: TRBJ1-5
CDR3 protein: CASSLTGSDNQPQHF

V gene: TRBV5-5
J gene: TRBJ2-7
CDR3 protein: CASIKQGAREQYF

V gene: TRBV29-1
J gene: TRBJ2-2
CDR3 protein: CSVGTSGTGELFF

V gene: TRBV7-2
J gene: TRBJ2-3
CDR3 protein: CASSRSGPRGDTQYF

V gene: TRBV7-2
J gene: TRBJ2-1
CDR3 protein: CASSSGLAGFNEQFF

V gene: TRBV18
J gene: TRBJ2-7
CDR3 protein: CASLTSGWESEQYF

V gene: TRBV20-1
J gene: TRBJ2-5
CDR3 protein: CSALLAGSSQSGAQYF

V gene: TRBV28
J gene: TRBJ2-7
CDR3 protein: CASSLLPSGTGSYEQYF

V gene: TRBV6-1
J gene: TRBJ2-5
CDR3 protein: CASSEPPDTAETQYF

V gene: TRBV7-8
J gene: TRBJ2-3
CDR3 protein: CASSLAGTATDMQYF

V gene: TRBV6-4
J gene: TRBJ2-1
CDR3 protein: CASSDGTSGDPSHEQFF

V gene: TRBV28
J gene: TRBJ2-1
CDR3 protein: CASSLPQTSSGEQFF

V gene: TRBV20-1
J gene: TRBJ1-2
CDR3 protein: CSARDSATGGGYGYTF